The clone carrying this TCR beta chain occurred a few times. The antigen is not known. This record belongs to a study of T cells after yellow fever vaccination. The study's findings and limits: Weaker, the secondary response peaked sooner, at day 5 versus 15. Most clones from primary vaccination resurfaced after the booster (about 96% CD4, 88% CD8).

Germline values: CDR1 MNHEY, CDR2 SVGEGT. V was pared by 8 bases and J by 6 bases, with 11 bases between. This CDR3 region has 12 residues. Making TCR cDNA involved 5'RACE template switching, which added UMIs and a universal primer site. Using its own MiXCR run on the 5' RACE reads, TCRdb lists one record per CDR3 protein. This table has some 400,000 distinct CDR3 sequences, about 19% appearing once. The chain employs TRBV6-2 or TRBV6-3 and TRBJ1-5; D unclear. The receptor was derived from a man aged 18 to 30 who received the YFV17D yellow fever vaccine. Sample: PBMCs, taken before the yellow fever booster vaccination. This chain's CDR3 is CASLRPGQPQHF. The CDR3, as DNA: TGTGCCAGCCTTCGACCTGGTCAGCCCCAGCATTTT.